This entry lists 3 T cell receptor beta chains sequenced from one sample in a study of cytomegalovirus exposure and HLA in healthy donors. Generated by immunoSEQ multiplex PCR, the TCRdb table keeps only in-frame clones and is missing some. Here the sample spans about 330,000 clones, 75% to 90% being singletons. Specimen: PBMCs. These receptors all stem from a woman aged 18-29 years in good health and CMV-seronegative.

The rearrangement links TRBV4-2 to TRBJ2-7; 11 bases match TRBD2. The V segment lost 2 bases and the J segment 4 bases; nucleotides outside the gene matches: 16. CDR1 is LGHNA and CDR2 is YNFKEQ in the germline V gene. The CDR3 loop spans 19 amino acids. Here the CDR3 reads CASSQNLGSGRASGYEQYF. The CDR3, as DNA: TGTGCCAGCAGCCAAAATCTCGGTAGCGGGAGGGCCTCGGGGTACGAGCAGTACTTC.

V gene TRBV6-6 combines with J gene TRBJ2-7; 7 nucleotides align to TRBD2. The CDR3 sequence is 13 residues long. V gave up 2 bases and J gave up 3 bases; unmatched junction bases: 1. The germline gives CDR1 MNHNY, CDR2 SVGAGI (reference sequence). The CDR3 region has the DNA TGTGCCAGCAGTTACCAGCGGGACTACGAGCAGTACTTC. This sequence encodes CASSYQRDYEQYF.

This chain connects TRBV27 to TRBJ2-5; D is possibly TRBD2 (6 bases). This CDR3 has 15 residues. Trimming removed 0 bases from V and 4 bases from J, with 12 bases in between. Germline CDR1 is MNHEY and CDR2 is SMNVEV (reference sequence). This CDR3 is CASSLSGSWSETQYF. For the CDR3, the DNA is TGTGCCAGCAGTTTATCCGGGAGCTGGTCAGAGACCCAGTACTTC.